This is a list of T cell receptor beta chains from one sample in a study of tumor-infiltrating lymphocytes in primary liver carcinoma. TCRdb independently ran MiXCR on the multiplex PCR reads; one entry per CDR3 protein. The sample lists roughly 48,000 distinct CDR3 sequences, 70% to 75% occurring once. Sequencing was carried out using liver tumor tissue from sampling region 3. These receptors all come from a man between 35 and 55 years old with primary liver carcinoma and hepatitis B virus infection. CDR3s leave out the opening cysteine and the closing phenylalanine or tryptophan. The order of the fields is CDR3 length, V gene, CDR3 protein.

>14|TRBV7-8
ASSHSAGENTDTQY
>9|TRBV13
ASSLKNEQF
>13|TRBV14
ASSQVRGQGPEQF
>14|TRBV11-2
ASRSWGSAHQETQY
>14|TRBV4-1
ASSHWRGVNTGELF
>14|TRBV5-1
ASSLIAGGPANEQF
>9|TRBV13
ASSVGQGAL
>13|TRBV4-1
ASILVLTEEMEAF
>13|TRBV7-9
ASSTMGDSGYEQY
>11|TRBV29-1
SAESQNPYEQY
>13|TRBV10-2
AISEGLPIQETQY
>16|TRBV11-2
ANSSRPGLAVYQETQY
>15|TRBV10-3
AVNALPPGQGFGEQY
>15|TRBV4-2
GTIGLAGVYKSYEQH
>16|TRBV4-2
ASNQEGAGKGIGDIQY
>11|TRBV6-2/TRBV6-3
ANSYRWNTEAL
>14|TRBV11-2
ISSLVVLAGTGELF
>12|TRBV2
ASSMTGTAAEQY
>13|TRBV5-1
ASSLGGAGGPEAF
>15|TRBV11-2
ATSFDRDRDGTGELL
>18|TRBV4-1
ASSSSDSGLGGGPGNEQF
>16|TRBV6-5
ASSYQGTCGSSYNGQF
>12|TRBV5-6
ASRFGAVGNEQL
>16|TRBV4-2
ASSQPGTGDSNIGELF
>14|TRBV5-1
ASSGGSSSGANVPT
>13|TRBV7-8
TSSKRGLADNEQF
>14|TRBV11-1
ASSLGTNTQTDTQY
>14|TRBV4-1
ASSQDTSGLSGELF
>13|TRBV12-3/TRBV12-4
ASSLGGSQNTEAF
>12|TRBV5-6
ASSLGHIRYEQY
>12|TRBV7-2
ASSLSDRTYEQY
>15|TRBV2
ASSMTSGSANTGELF
>12|TRBV6-1
ASNSTGSTDRQY
>14|TRBV6-2/TRBV6-3
VSEPSSGGSQETQY
>14|TRBV6-5
VNSLGPRDTLYGYT
>12|TRBV20-1
SVQRASGYYEQY
>13|TRBV10-3
AISERVGTTDAQY
>11|TRBV11-2
AIGQGNAGELF
>11|TRBV6-1
VSNRDGCYGYT
>13|TRBV6-6
ASSSLWQGAGELF
>14|TRBV4-1
ASSPSPRGVSYEQY
>14|TRBV12-3/TRBV12-4
ASSSSSHSGANVLA
>13|TRBV11-2
DGSLALLLETEAF
>15|TRBV11-2
TNSSDRDRVGTGELF
>13|TRBV6-1
DSTGTSGRSDTQC
>13|TRBV12-3/TRBV12-4
ANCLLAGGGETQY
>13|TRBV24-1
AASEGTNLRETQY
>11|TRBV11-2
ASSRVGLYAQY
>14|TRBV4-1
ASSQDKGQINEKLF
>11|TRBV28
ASRSKWDYGYT
>11|TRBV28
ASSPRAFYEQY
>13|TRBV7-9
ASSLVSGAVLEQY
>12|TRBV11-2
AGGAREPVDTEC
>15|TRBV6-5
ASRSRQGVIQLNEQF
>14|TRBV11-1
ARGRGGRYPTDMQY